The 13 T cell receptor beta chains reported below all come from one sample, sequenced in a study of shared clonotypes between healthy human individuals. Profiled with immunoSEQ multiplex PCR; TCRdb holds only in-frame clones, not every one. The sample gives 300,000 to 400,000 clones, around 90% of which show up once; 15% to 20% is in the top ten. The sample consisted of memory CD8+ T cells sorted from blood. The subset denotes: CD45RO+ cells pooled with CCR7-negative TemRA cells. Receptor source: a man in his late teens or twenties in good health.

The V and J genes are TRBV7-9 and TRBJ2-2; D gene unclear. The V gene's germline CDR1 is SEHNR and CDR2 FQNEAQ (reference sequence). This CDR3 is 16 amino acids long. The V end lost 5 bases, the J end lost 0 bases, and 13 bases lay between the germline ends. CDR3 protein: CASSPTQATNTGELFF. DNA for the CDR3: TGTGCCAGCAGCCCTACTCAGGCGACGAACACCGGGGAGCTGTTTTTT.

To note about this clone: Other nucleotide sequences from this sample produce the same CDR3. The rearrangement uses TRBV28 and TRBJ2-7; D is unresolved. In germline, CDR1 is MDHEN, CDR2 SYDVKM. The V end was cut by 2 bases, the J end by 1 base, with 6 bases between. CDR3 length: 13 residues. CDR3 sequence (DNA): TGTGCCAGCAGTTTAGGGTTATCCTACGAGCAGTACTTC. It specifies CASSLGLSYEQYF.

V usage is TRBV27 and J usage is TRBJ2-1; D is unclear. Looked up from germline, CDR1 is MNHEY and CDR2 is SMNVEV (reference sequence). Trimming took off 5 bases at V and 5 bases at J, with 7 bases between the two ends. This CDR3 comprises 12 residues. The CDR3 DNA reads TGTGCCAGCAGTGCCTATAACAATGAGCAGTTCTTC. Its translation is CASSAYNNEQFF.

A single count supports this clone. The chain combines TRBV5-1 with TRBJ2-7, with 8 bases fitting TRBD1. Looked up from germline, CDR1 is SGHRS and CDR2 is YFSETQ. CDR3 size: 17 residues. With 1 base clipped from V and 5 bases from J, the junction kept 14 bases outside the gene matches. CDR3 DNA: TGCGCCAGCAGCTTGAGGGCCCCTTGGACAGGGATGAACGAGCAGTACTTC. Its translation is CASSLRAPWTGMNEQYF.

V and J are TRBV7-9 and TRBJ2-3; possible D gene TRBD2, 6 bases. Trimming left V 0 bases short and J 5 bases short, with 12 bases between. Germline V gene data show CDR1 as SEHNR and CDR2 as FQNEAQ (reference sequence). CDR3 length: 15 amino acids. The CDR3 DNA follows: TGTGCCAGCAGCTTAGCACAGGTGGGGGGAGATACGCAGTATTTT. Protein sequence: CASSLAQVGGDTQYF.

The gene calls are TRBV30 and TRBJ1-2; D call uncertain. The CDR3 sequence is 12 residues long. The germline V gene has CDR1 GTSNPN and CDR2 SVGIG (reference sequence). Deletions cut 5 bases from V and 4 bases from J, with 11 bases between. In DNA form, the CDR3 reads TGTGCCTGGGAGGGCAGTATCTATGGCTACACCTTC. Translated: CAWEGSIYGYTF.

The chain carries TRBV18 and TRBJ2-1; 10 bases line up with TRBD2. Germline trimming cut 4 bases from V and 3 bases from J; bases unmatched to any gene: 15. Germline V lookup: CDR1 KGHSH, CDR2 LQKENI. The CDR3 is made up of 19 amino acids. CDR3 loop: CASSLRTSGDRPDYNEQFF. The CDR3, as DNA: TGTGCCAGCTCACTTAGGACTAGCGGAGACCGGCCAGACTACAATGAGCAGTTCTTC. Filled out from reference TRBV18 and TRBJ2-1, the complete variable domain reads NAGVMQNPRHLVRRRGQEARLRCSPMKGHSHVYWYRQLPEEGLKFMVYLQKENIIDESGMPKERFSAEFPKEGPSILRIQQVVRGDSAAYFCASSLRTSGDRPDYNEQFFGPGTRLTVL.

The chain recombines TRBV4-1 with TRBJ2-7; D not resolved. CDR1 MGHRA and CDR2 YSYEKL come from the germline V gene. V shed 2 bases and J shed 1 base, with 12 bases lying between them. CDR3 length: 15 amino acids. The DNA of the CDR3 is TGCGCCAGCAGCCAATCACCCTTCCTGTCCTACGAGCAGTACTTC. Amino acid sequence: CASSQSPFLSYEQYF.

This sequence joins TRBV11-2 and TRBJ2-7; D gene uncertain. The CDR3 runs 16 residues. Trimming removed 0 bases at V and 3 bases at J, with 15 bases between. Germline V gene data show CDR1 as SGHAT and CDR2 as FQNNGV. In DNA form, the CDR3 reads TGTGCCAGCAGCTTAGACCCCCTAGGTTCCAGCTACGAGCAGTACTTC. Translated, it gives CASSLDPLGSSYEQYF.

V is TRBV5-1 and J is TRBJ2-3; possibly TRBD1 or TRBD2 for D (5 bases each). V lost 3 bases and J lost 8, with 19 bases in between. The CDR3 runs 15 residues. Per germline, CDR1 SGHRS and CDR2 YFSETQ. The CDR3 region is CASSWDGSSLTTQYF. The CDR3 DNA is TGCGCCAGCAGCTGGGACGGATCTTCTTTGACTACGCAGTATTTT. Supplemented by reference TRBV5-1 and TRBJ2-3, the full variable domain reads KAGVTQTPRYLIKTRGQQVTLSCSPISGHRSVSWYQQTPGQGLQFLFEYFSETQRNKGNFPGRFSGRQFSNSRSEMNVSTLELGDSALYLCASSWDGSSLTTQYFGPGTRLTVL.

This sequence joins TRBV5-1 and TRBJ1-1; possibly TRBD1 for D (5 bases). Trimming took 6 bases from V and 0 from J, leaving 9 bases between them. Germline V gene sequence: CDR1 SGHRS, CDR2 YFSETQ. CDR3 length: 13 amino acids. CDR3 sequence reads: CASKQELNTEAFF. In DNA form, the CDR3 reads TGCGCCAGCAAACAGGAATTGAACACTGAAGCTTTCTTT.

The chain is built from TRBV4-1 and TRBJ2-4, with a possible D match to TRBD1 (5 bases). V gave up 3 bases and J gave up 0 bases, with 15 bases separating them. The CDR3 loop spans 17 amino acids. Germline V gene sequence: CDR1 MGHRA, CDR2 YSYEKL. The CDR3 DNA reads TGCGCCAGCAGCCAGGCGACAGTCCTTTTAGCCAAAAACATTCAGTACTTC. It is translated as CASSQATVLLAKNIQYF.

CDR3 region: CASDPGAGEQYF. For the CDR3, the DNA is TGTGCCAGCGATCCCGGAGCTGGCGAGCAGTACTTC. The genes are TRBV28 and TRBJ2-7; D uncertain. Germline values: CDR1 MDHEN, CDR2 SYDVKM. The length of the CDR3 is 12 residues. Trimming removed 8 bases from V and 6 bases from J, with 14 bases in between.